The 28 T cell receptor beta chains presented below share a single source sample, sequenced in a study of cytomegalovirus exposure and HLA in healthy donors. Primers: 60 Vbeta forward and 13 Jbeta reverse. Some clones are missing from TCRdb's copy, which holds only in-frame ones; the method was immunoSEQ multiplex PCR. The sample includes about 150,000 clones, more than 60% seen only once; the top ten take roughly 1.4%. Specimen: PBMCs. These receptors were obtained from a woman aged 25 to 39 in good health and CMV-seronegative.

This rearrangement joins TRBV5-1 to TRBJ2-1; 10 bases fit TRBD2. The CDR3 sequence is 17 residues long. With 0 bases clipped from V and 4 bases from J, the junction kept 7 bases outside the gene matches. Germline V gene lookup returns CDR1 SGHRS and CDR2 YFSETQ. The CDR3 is CASSLERGGGLYNEQFF. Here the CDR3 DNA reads TGCGCCAGCAGCTTGGAGCGGGGGGGCGGTTTGTACAATGAGCAGTTCTTC.

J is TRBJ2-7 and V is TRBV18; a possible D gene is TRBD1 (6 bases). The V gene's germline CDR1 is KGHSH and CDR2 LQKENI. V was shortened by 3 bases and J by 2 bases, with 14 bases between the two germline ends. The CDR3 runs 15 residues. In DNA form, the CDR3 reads TGTGCCAGCTCACCGGACAGCCCCCCGGCCTACGAGCAGTACTTC. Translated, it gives CASSPDSPPAYEQYF.

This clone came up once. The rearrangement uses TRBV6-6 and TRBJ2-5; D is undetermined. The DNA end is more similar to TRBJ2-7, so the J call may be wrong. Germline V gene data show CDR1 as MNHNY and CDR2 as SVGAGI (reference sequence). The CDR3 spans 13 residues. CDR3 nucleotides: TGTGCCAGCAGTTACGAGGTAACCTACGAGCAGTACTTC. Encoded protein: CASSYEVTYEQYF.

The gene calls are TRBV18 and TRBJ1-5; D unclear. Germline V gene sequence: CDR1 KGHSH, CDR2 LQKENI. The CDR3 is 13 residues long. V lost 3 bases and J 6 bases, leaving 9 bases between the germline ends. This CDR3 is CASSPSRVQPQHF. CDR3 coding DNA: TGTGCCAGCTCACCTTCGAGGGTTCAGCCCCAGCATTTT.

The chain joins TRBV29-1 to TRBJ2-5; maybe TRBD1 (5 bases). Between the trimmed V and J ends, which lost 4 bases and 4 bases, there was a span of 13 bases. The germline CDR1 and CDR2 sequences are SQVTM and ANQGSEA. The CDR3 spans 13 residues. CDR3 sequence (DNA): TGCAGCGTTGGACACCTGGGGCGAGAGACCCAGTACTTC. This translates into CSVGHLGRETQYF.

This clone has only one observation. This chain's CDR3 is CASSGLTGYSYEQYF. The CDR3 region has the DNA TGTGCCAGCAGTGGATTGACAGGTTACTCCTACGAGCAGTACTTC. This sequence joins TRBV2 and TRBJ2-7, with a tentative D call TRBD1 (6 bases). Germline CDR1 and CDR2: SNHLY and FYNNEI. Trimming took off 4 bases at V and 0 bases at J, with 13 bases between the two ends. The CDR3 totals 15 residues.

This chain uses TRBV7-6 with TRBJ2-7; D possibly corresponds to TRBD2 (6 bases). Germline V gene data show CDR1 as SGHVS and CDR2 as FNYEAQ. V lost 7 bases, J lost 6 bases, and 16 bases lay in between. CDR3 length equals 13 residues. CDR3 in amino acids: CASIPRTGGEQYF. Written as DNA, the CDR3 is TGTGCCAGCATCCCAAGGACCGGGGGCGAGCAGTACTTC.

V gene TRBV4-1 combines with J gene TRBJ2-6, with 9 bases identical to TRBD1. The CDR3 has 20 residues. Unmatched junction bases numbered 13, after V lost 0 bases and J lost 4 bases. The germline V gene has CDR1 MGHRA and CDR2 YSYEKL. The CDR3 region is CASSQDLLGTGPSGANVLTF. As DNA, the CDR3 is TGCGCCAGCAGCCAAGATCTTTTGGGGACAGGGCCATCCGGGGCCAACGTCCTGACTTTC.

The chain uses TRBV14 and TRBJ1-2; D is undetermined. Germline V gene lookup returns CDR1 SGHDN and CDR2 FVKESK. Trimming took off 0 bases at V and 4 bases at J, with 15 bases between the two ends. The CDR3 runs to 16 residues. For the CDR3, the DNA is TGTGCCAGCAGCCAAGATCTTAGCGGCGTTTTCTATGGCTACACCTTC. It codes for CASSQDLSGVFYGYTF.

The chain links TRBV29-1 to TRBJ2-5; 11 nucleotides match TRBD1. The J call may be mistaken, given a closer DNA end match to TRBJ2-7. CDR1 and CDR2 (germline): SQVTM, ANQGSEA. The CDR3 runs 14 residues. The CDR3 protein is CSVATGTGGYEQYF. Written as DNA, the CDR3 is TGCAGCGTTGCCACCGGGACAGGGGGCTACGAGCAGTACTTC.

DNA of the CDR3: TGCAGCGTTGGGACAGATGAAAAACTGTTTTTT. It yields the protein CSVGTDEKLFF. The rearrangement joins TRBV29-1 to TRBJ1-4; D might be TRBD1 (6 bases). V lost 4 bases and J lost 6, with 6 bases in between. CDR1 is SQVTM, CDR2 ANQGSEA, per germline. The CDR3 is 11 residues long.

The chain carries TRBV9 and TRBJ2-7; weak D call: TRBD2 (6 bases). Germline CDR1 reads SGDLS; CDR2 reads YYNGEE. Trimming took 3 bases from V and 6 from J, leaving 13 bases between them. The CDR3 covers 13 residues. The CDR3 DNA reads TGTGCCAGCAGCGCGGGGACTGTCGCCGAGCAGTACTTC. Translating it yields CASSAGTVAEQYF.

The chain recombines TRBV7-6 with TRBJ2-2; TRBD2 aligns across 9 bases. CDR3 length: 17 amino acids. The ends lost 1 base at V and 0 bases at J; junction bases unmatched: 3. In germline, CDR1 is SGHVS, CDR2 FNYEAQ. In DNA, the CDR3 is TGTGCCAGCAGCTTAGGAGCGGGGGGATCGAACACCGGGGAGCTGTTTTTT. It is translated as CASSLGAGGSNTGELFF. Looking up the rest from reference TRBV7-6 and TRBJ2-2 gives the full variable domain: GAGVSQSPRYKVTKRGQDVALRCDPISGHVSLYWYRQALGQGPEFLTYFNYEAQQDKSGLPNDRFSAERPEGSISTLTIQRTEQRDSAMYRCASSLGAGGSNTGELFFGEGSRLTVL.

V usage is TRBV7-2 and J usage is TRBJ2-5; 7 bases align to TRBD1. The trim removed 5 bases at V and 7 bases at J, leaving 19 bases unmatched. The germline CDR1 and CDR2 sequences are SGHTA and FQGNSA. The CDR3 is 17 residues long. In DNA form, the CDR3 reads TGTGCCAGCAGCCAGAACTTTGGGACAGAACAAGAGATGACCCAGTACTTC. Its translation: CASSQNFGTEQEMTQYF. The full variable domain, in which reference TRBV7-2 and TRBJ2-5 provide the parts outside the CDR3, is GAGVSQSPSNKVTEKGKDVELRCDPISGHTALYWYRQSLGQGLEFLIYFQGNSAPDKSGLPSDRFSAERTGGSVSTLTIQRTQQEDSAVYLCASSQNFGTEQEMTQYFGPGTRLLVL.

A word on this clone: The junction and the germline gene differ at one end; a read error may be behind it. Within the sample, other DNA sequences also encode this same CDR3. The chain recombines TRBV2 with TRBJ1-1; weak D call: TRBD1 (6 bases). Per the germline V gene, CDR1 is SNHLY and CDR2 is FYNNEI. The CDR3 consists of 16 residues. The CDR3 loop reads CASSETTGIRNTEAFF. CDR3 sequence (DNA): TGCGCCAGCAGTGAAACAACAGGGATCCGGAACACTGAAGCTTTCTTT.

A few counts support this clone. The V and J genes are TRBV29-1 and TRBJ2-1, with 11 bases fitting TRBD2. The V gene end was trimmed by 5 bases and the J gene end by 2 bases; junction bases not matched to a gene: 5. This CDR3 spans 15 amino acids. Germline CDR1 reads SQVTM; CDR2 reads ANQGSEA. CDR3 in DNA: TGCAGCGTTATTAGCGGGGGGGCCGCCTACAATGAGCAGTTCTTC. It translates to CSVISGGAAYNEQFF.

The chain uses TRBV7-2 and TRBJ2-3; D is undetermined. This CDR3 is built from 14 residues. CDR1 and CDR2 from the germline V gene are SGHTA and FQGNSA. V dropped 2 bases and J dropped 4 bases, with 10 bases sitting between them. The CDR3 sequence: CASSLSMAADTQYF. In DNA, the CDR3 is TGTGCCAGCAGCTTAAGCATGGCGGCAGATACGCAGTATTTT.

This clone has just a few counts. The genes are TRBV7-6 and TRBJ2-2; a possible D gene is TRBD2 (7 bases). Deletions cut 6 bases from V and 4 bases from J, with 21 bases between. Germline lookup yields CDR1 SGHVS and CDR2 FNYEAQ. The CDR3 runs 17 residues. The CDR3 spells CASSFSWRGPSTGELFF. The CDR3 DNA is TGTGCCAGCAGTTTTTCGTGGCGGGGGCCCTCCACCGGGGAGCTGTTTTTT. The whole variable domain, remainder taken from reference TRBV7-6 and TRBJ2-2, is GAGVSQSPRYKVTKRGQDVALRCDPISGHVSLYWYRQALGQGPEFLTYFNYEAQQDKSGLPNDRFSAERPEGSISTLTIQRTEQRDSAMYRCASSFSWRGPSTGELFFGEGSRLTVL.

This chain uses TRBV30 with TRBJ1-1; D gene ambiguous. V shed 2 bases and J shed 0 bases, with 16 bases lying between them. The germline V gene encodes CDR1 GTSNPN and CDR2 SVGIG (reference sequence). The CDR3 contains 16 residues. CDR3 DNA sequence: TGTGCCTGGAGTAATTTAATGGGAGGGTTGAACACTGAAGCTTTCTTT. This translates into CAWSNLMGGLNTEAFF. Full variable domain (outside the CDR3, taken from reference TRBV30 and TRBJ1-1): SQTIHQWPATLVQPVGSPLSLECTVEGTSNPNLYWYRQAAGRGLQLLFYSVGIGQISSEVPQNLSASRPQDRQFILSSKKLLLSDSGFYLCAWSNLMGGLNTEAFFGQGTRLTVV.

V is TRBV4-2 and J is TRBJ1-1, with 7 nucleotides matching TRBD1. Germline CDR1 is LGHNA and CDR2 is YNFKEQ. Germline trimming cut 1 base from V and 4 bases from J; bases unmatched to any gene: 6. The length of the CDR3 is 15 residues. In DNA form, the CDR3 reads TGTGCCAGCAGCCAAGTAGGGGGCGGCGGCACTGAAGCTTTCTTT. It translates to CASSQVGGGGTEAFF.

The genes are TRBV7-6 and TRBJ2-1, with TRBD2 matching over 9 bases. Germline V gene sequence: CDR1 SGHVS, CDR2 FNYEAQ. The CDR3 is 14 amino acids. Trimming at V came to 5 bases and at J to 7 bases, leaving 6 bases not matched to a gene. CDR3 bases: TGTGCCAGCAGCCGCGGGGGGGCCCGGAATGAGCAGTTCTTC. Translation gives CASSRGGARNEQFF.

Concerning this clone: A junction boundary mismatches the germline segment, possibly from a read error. The CDR3 is CSSSPTEETQYF. The CDR3 DNA sequence: TGTTCCAGCAGCCCTACCGAGGAGACCCAGTACTTC. The rearrangement links TRBV7-9 to TRBJ2-5; D is unclear. The CDR3 contains 12 residues. The germline CDR1 and CDR2 sequences are SEHNR and FQNEAQ (reference sequence). The full variable domain, with the rest looked up from reference TRBV7-9 and TRBJ2-5, is DTGVSQNPRHKITKRGQNVTFRCDPISEHNRLYWYRQTLGQGPEFLTYFQNEAQLEKSRLLSDRFSAERPKGSFSTLEIQRTEQGDSAMYLCSSSPTEETQYFGPGTRLLVL.

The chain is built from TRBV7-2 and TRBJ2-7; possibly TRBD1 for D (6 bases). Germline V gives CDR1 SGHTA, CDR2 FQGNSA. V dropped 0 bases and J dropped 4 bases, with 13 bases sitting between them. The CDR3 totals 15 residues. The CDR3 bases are TGTGCCAGCAGCTTAGCTTTTGGGACAACATACGAGCAGTACTTC. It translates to CASSLAFGTTYEQYF.

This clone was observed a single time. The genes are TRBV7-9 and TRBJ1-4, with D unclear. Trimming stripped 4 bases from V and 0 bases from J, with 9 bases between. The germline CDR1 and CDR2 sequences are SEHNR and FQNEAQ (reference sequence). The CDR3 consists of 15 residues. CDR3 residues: CASSYYVATNEKLFF. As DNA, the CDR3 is TGTGCCAGCAGCTATTACGTAGCAACTAATGAAAAACTGTTTTTT.

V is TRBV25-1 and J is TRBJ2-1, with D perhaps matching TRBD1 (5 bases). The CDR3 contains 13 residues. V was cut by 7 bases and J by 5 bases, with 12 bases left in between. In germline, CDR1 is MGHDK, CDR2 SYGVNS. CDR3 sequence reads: CASKWSRDNEQFF. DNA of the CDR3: TGTGCCAGCAAATGGAGCAGGGACAATGAGCAGTTCTTC.

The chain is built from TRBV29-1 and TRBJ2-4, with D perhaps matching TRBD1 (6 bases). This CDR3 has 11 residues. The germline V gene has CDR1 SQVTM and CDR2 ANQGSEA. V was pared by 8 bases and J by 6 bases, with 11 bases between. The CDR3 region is CSIRDTNIQYF. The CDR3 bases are TGCAGCATCCGGGACACAAACATTCAGTACTTC.

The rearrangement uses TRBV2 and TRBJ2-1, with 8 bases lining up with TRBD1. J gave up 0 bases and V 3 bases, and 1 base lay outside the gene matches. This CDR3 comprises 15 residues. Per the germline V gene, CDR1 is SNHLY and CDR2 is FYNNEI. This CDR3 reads CASSDDRGSYNEQFF. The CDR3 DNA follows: TGTGCCAGCAGTGATGACAGGGGCTCCTACAATGAGCAGTTCTTC.

DNA of the CDR3: TGTGCCAGCAGCTTGAGAACCACAGGGTTCTATGGCTACACCTTC. This gives the protein CASSLRTTGFYGYTF. This chain connects TRBV5-4 to TRBJ1-2; TRBD1 might be the D (6 bases). CDR3 length: 15 amino acids. Looked up from germline, CDR1 is SGHNT and CDR2 is YYREEE (reference sequence). V was clipped by 1 base and J by 4 bases, with 14 bases between them.